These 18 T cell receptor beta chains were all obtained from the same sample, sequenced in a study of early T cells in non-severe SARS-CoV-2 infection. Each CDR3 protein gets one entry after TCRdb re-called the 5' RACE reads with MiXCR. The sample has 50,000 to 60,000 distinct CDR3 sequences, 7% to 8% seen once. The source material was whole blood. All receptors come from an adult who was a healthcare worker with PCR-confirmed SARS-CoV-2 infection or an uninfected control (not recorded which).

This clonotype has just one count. CDR3 sequence (DNA): TGTGCCAGCAGTTACTCTCGACTAGCGGGAGAGGTCGCGGAGACCCAGTACTTC. The encoded protein is CASSYSRLAGEVAETQYF. The V and J genes are TRBV6-6 and TRBJ2-5; 12 positions agree with TRBD2. Trimming took 0 bases from V and 5 from J; bases not matched to a gene: 10. CDR1 is MNHNY and CDR2 is SVGAGI in the germline V gene (reference sequence). This CDR3 has 18 amino acids.

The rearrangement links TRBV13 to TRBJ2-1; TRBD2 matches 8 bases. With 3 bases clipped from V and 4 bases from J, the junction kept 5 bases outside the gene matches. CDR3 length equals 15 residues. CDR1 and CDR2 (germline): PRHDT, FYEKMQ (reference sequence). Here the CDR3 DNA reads TGTGCCAGCAGCTTCGCGGTAGCGGGGTACAATGAGCAGTTCTTC. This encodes CASSFAVAGYNEQFF. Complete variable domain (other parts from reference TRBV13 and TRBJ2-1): AAGVIQSPRHLIKEKRETATLKCYPIPRHDTVYWYQQGPGQDPQFLISFYEKMQSDKGSIPDRFSAQQFSDYHSELNMSSLELGDSALYFCASSFAVAGYNEQFFGPGTRLTVL.

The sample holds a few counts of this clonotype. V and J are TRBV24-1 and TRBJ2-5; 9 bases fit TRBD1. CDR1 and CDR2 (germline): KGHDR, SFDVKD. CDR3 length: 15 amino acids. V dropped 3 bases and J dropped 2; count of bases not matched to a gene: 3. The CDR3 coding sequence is TGTGCCACCAGTGATACCGGGACAGGGCAAGAGACCCAGTACTTC. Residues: CATSDTGTGQETQYF.

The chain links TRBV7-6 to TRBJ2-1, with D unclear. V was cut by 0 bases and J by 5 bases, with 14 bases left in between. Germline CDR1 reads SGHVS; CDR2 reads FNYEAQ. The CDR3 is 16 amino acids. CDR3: CASSLARLGDNNEQFF. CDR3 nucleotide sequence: TGTGCCAGCAGCTTAGCGAGGTTGGGCGATAACAATGAGCAGTTCTTC.

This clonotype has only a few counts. CDR3: CASSIQGMVFQPQHF. In DNA form, the CDR3 reads TGTGCCAGTAGTATCCAGGGTATGGTTTTTCAGCCCCAGCATTTT. The rearrangement uses TRBV19 and TRBJ1-5; tentative D call: TRBD1 (5 bases). Looked up from germline, CDR1 is LNHDA and CDR2 is SQIVND (reference sequence). The CDR3 totals 15 residues. V gave up 3 bases and J gave up 6 bases, with 15 bases separating them. Full variable domain (outside the CDR3, taken from reference TRBV19 and TRBJ1-5): DGGITQSPKYLFRKEGQNVTLSCEQNLNHDAMYWYRQDPGQGLRLIYYSQIVNDFQKGDIAEGYSVSREKKESFPLTVTSAQKNPTAFYLCASSIQGMVFQPQHFGDGTRLSIL.

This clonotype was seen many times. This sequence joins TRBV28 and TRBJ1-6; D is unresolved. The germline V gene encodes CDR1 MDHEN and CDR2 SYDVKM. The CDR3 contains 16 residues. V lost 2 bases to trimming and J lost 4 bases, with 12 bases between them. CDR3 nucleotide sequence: TGTGCCAGCAGTTTAGGCGACGCGGGGTATAATTCACCCCTCCACTTT. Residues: CASSLGDAGYNSPLHF.

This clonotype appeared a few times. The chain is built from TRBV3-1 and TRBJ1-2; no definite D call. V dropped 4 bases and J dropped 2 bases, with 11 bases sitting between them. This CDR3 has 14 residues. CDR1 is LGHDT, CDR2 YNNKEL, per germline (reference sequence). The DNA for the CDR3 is TGTGCCAGCAGCCGCCTGGACCCAAACTATGGCTACACCTTC. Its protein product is CASSRLDPNYGYTF. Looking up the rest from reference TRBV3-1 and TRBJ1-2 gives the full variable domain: DTAVSQTPKYLVTQMGNDKSIKCEQNLGHDTMYWYKQDSKKFLKIMFSYNNKELIINETVPNRFSPKSPDKAHLNLHINSLELGDSAVYFCASSRLDPNYGYTFGSGTRLTVV.

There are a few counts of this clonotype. The CDR3 region has the DNA TGCAGTGCTAGGGCTAGCGGCTCCTACGAGCAGTACTTC. Its protein product is CSARASGSYEQYF. The V call is TRBV20-1, the J call TRBJ2-7, with TRBD2 matching over 7 bases. The CDR3 spans 13 residues. Looked up from germline, CDR1 is DFQATT and CDR2 is SNEGSKA (reference sequence). J gave up 0 bases and V 3 bases, and 2 bases lay outside the gene matches.

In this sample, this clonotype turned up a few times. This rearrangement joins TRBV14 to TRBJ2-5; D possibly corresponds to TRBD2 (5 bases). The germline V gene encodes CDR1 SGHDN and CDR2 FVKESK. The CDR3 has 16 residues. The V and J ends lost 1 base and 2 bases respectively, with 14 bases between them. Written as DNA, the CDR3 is TGTGCCAGCAGCCAAGTAGCGACACCGCCACAAGAGACCCAGTACTTC. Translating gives CASSQVATPPQETQYF.

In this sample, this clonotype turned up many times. DNA for the CDR3: TGCGCCAGCAGCCTATACCGTCTATACAATGAGCAGTTCTTC. Protein sequence: CASSLYRLYNEQFF. V is TRBV4-1 and J is TRBJ2-1; D uncertain. Germline V CDR1 and CDR2: MGHRA, YSYEKL. Trimming removed 4 bases at V and 4 bases at J, with 11 bases between. The CDR3 length is 14 residues.

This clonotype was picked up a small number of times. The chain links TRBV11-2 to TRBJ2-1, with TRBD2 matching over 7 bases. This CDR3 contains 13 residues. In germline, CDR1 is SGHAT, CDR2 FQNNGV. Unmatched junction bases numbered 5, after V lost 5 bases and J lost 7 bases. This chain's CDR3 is CASSPGTMNEQFF. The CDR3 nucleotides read TGTGCCAGCAGCCCCGGGACTATGAATGAGCAGTTCTTC.

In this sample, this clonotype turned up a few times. Written as DNA, the CDR3 is TGTGCCAGCTCACCAATCAGGGGCAATCAGCCCCAGCATTTT. Translated, it gives CASSPIRGNQPQHF. The V and J genes are TRBV18 and TRBJ1-5, with D perhaps matching TRBD1 (5 bases). The CDR3 sequence is 14 residues long. Deletions cut 2 bases from V and 2 bases from J, with 7 bases between. Germline loops: CDR1 KGHSH, CDR2 LQKENI.

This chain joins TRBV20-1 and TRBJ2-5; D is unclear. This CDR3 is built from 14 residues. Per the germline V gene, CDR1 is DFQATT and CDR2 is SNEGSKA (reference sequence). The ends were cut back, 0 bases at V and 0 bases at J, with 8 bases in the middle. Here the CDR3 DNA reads TGCAGTGCTAGAGATCGACGGTACCAAGAGACCCAGTACTTC. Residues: CSARDRRYQETQYF.

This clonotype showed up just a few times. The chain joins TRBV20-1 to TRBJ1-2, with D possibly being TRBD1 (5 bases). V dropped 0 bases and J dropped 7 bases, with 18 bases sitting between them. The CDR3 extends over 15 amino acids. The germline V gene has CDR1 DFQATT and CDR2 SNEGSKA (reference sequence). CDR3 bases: TGCAGTGCTAGAGATTTTAAGGGACCGTCGTCTGGCTACACCTTC. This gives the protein CSARDFKGPSSGYTF.

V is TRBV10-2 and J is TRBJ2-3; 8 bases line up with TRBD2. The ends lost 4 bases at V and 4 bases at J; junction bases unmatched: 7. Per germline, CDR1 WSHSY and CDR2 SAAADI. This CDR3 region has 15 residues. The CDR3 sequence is CASSAAAGASDTQYF. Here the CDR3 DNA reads TGCGCCAGCAGTGCGGCAGCGGGAGCTTCAGATACGCAGTATTTT.

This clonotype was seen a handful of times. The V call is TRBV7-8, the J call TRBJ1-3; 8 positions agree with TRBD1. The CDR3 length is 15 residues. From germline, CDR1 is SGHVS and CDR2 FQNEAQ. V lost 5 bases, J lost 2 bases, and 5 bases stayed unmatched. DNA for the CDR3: TGTGCCAGCAGCACTCAGGGGGCGGCTGGAAACACCATATATTTT. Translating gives CASSTQGAAGNTIYF.

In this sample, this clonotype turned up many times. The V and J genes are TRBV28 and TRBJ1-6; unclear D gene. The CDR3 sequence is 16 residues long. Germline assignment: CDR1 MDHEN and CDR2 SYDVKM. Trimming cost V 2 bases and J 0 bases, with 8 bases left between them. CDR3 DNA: TGTGCCAGCAGTTTAGGGGAAGGCTCCTATAATTCACCCCTCCACTTT. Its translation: CASSLGEGSYNSPLHF. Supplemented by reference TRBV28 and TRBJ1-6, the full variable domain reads DVKVTQSSRYLVKRTGEKVFLECVQDMDHENMFWYRQDPGLGLRLIYFSYDVKMKEKGDIPEGYSVSREKKERFSLILESASTNQTSMYLCASSLGEGSYNSPLHFGNGTRLTVT.

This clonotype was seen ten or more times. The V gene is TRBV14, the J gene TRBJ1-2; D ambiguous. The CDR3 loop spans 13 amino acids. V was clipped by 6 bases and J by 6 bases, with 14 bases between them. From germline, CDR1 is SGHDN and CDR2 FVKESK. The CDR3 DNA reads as TGTGCCAGCAGTCCCTGGGAAGAAAATGGCTACACCTTC. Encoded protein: CASSPWEENGYTF.